This T cell receptor beta chain came from a study of blood T cell repertoires in COVID-19. Produced via immunoSEQ multiplex PCR; TCRdb's table is partial and in-frame only. The data contain approximately 170,000 clones, more than 70% of them singletons. V was trimmed by 4 bases and J by 2 bases, leaving 14 bases between them. CDR1 and CDR2 from the germline V gene are SGHVS and FNYEAQ. CDR3 length equals 15 residues. Sequencing was done on a sample of peripheral blood. This chain uses TRBV7-6 with TRBJ1-2; a weak D match, TRBD1 (6 bases). This sequence originates from a woman aged 80 or over with active or convalescent COVID-19. DNA of the CDR3: TGTGCCAGCAGCTCCATTAAACAGGGAAACTATGGCTACACCTTC. Amino acids: CASSSIKQGNYGYTF.